This note documents a single T cell receptor beta chain sequence. In the original processing: How many nucleated cells were present was estimated from reference gene primer amplification. Only in-frame clones appear in the TCRdb table, and some are missing; sequencing was by immunoSEQ multiplex PCR. The V and J calls and clone size come from that table; D and trimming were worked out from the DNA. The sample lists 390,000 or so clones, roughly 89% occurring once. The CDR3 is made up of 12 amino acids. Germline-derived CDR1 and CDR2 are KGHDR and SFDVKD. V lost 7 bases, J lost 0 bases, and 4 bases lay in between. These data originate in a study of blood T cell repertoires in COVID-19. On the study more broadly: The study drew acute and convalescent COVID-19 samples from the United States, Italy and Spain. T cells, B-cell-depleted T cells, or PBMCs supplied cDNA or gDNA.

The chain employs TRBV24-1 and TRBJ2-3; D gene unclear. This receptor was obtained from a woman aged 25-40 years with active or convalescent COVID-19. The material sequenced was peripheral blood. The CDR3 loop is CATRSSTDTQYF. CDR3 in DNA: TGTGCCACCAGATCTAGCACAGATACGCAGTATTTT.